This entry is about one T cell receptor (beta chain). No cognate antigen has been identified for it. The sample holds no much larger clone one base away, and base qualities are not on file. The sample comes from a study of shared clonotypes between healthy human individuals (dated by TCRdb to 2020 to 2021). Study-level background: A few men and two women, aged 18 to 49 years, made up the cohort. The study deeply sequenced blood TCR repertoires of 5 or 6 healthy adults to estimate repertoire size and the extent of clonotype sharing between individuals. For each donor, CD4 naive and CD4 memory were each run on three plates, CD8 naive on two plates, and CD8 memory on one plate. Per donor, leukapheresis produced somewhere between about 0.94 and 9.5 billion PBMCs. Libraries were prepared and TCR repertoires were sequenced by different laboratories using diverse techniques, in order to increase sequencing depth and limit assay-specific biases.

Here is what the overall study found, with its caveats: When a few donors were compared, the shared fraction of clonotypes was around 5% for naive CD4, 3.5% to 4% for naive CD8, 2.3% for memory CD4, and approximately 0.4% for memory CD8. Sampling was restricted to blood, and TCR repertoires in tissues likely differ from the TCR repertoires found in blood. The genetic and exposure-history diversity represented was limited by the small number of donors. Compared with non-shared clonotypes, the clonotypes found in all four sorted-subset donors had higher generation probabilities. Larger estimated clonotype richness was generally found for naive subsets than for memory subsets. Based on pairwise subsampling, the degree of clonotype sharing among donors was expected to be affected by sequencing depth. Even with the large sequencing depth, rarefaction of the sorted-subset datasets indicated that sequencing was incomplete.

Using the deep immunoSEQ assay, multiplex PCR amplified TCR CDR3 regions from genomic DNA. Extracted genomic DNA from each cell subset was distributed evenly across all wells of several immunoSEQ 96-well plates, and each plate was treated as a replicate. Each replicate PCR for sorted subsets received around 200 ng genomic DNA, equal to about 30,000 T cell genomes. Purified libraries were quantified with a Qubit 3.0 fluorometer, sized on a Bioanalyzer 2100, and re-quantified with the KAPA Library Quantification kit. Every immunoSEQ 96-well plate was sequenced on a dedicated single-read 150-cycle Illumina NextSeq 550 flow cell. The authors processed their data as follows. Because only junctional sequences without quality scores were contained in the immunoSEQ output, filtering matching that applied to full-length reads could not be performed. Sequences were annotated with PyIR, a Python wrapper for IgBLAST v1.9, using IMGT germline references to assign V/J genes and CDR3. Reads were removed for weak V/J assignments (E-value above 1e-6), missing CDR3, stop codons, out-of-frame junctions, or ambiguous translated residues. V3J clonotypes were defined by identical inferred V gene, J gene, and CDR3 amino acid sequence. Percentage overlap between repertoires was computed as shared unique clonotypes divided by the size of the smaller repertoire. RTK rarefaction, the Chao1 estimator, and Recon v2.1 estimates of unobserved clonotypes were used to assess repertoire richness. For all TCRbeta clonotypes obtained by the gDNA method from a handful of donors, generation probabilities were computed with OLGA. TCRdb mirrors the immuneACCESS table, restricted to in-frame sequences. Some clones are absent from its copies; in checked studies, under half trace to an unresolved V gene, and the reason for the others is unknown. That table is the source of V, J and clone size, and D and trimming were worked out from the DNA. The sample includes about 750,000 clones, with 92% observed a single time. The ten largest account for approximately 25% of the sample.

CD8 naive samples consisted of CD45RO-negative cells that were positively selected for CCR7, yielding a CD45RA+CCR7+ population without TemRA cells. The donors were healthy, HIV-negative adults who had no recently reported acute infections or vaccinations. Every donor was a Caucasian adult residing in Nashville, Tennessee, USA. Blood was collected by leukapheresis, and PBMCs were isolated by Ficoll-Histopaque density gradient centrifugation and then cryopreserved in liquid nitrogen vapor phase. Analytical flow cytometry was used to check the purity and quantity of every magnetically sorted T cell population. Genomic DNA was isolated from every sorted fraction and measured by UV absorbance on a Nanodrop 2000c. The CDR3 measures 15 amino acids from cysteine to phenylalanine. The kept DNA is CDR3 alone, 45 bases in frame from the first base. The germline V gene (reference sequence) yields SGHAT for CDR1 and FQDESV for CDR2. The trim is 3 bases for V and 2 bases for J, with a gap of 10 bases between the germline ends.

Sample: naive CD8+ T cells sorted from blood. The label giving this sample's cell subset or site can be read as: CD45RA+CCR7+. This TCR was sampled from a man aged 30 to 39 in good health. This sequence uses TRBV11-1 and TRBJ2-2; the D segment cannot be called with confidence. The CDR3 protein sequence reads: CASSFGPTNTGELFF. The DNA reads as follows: TGTGCCAGCAGCTTCGGACCTACAAACACCGGGGAGCTGTTTTTT.